This record looks at one TCR beta chain sequence and its context. What it binds is not known. The sample originates from a study of shared clonotypes between healthy human individuals. The study's findings and limits: The study drew on few donors, limiting represented genetic and exposure-history diversity.

TCRdb keeps only in-frame clones here, not all; method: immunoSEQ multiplex PCR. The table has over a million clones, roughly 74% seen once; the top ten hold 0.61%. This CDR3 is built from 16 residues. Germline CDR1 reads SGDLS; CDR2 reads YYNGEE. Trimming pared 4 bases from V and 3 bases from J, leaving 19 bases between. This sequence joins TRBV9 and TRBJ2-5, with a weak D call TRBD1 (5 bases). The sequence was obtained from a man aged 18-30 years in good health. Some clones in this sample may be carry-over from other donors' samples. Sequenced sample: memory CD4+ T cells from PBMCs. The subset was: CD45RA-negative fraction. The CDR3 sequence: CASSHSKQALEETQYF. The CDR3, as DNA: TGTGCCAGCAGCCATTCCAAACAGGCCTTAGAAGAGACCCAGTACTTC.